Listed here are 28 T cell receptor beta chains from one sample, sequenced in a study of shared clonotypes between healthy human individuals. The data were produced by immunoSEQ multiplex PCR, yet TCRdb's version contains in-frame clones alone and is incomplete. The sample carries about 480,000 clones, about three quarters recorded once. The sequenced material came from PBMCs. The receptors come from a middle-aged woman in good health. Some clones in this sample may be carry-over from other donors' samples.

Points on this clone: One junction end disagrees with the germline gene, perhaps due to a read error. This sequence joins TRBV28 and TRBJ2-5; 13 nucleotides agree with TRBD2. Germline CDR1 MDHEN, CDR2 SYDVKM. The CDR3 sequence is 13 residues long. CDR3 amino acids: CASSPGTSGTHYF. The CDR3 nucleotides read TGTGCCAGCAGTCCCGGGACTAGCGGGACCCACTACTTC.

The chain couples TRBV6-5 to TRBJ2-5; no clear D gene. Germline V CDR1 and CDR2: MNHEY, SVGAGI. This CDR3 is 12 amino acids long. V dropped 5 bases and J dropped 4 bases, with 8 bases sitting between them. Here the CDR3 reads CASSQVGETQYF. CDR3 coding DNA: TGTGCCAGCAGTCAAGTGGGAGAGACCCAGTACTTC.

V gene TRBV6-5 combines with J gene TRBJ1-4, with no clear D. Germline assignment: CDR1 MNHEY and CDR2 SVGAGI. CDR3 length equals 13 residues. Trimming pared 8 bases from V and 5 bases from J, leaving 12 bases between. The CDR3 spells CASPTGKNEKLFF. For the CDR3, the DNA is TGTGCCAGCCCGACGGGGAAAAATGAAAAACTGTTTTTT.

The V gene is TRBV2, the J gene TRBJ2-7; the match to TRBD1 covers 7 bases. The CDR3 has 13 residues. The junction had 8 bases not matched to a gene; V was cut back by 3 bases and J by 9 bases. The germline CDR1 and CDR2 sequences are SNHLY and FYNNEI. The CDR3 nucleotides are TGTGCCAGCAGTGACGGACAGGTGGGCGTGCAGTACTTC. It yields the protein CASSDGQVGVQYF.

This clone was counted between two and nine times. This sequence joins TRBV19 and TRBJ1-4; D is unresolved. Trimming pared 7 bases from V and 4 bases from J, leaving 13 bases between. The CDR3 has 14 residues. Germline assignment: CDR1 LNHDA and CDR2 SQIVND (reference sequence). CDR3 nucleotide sequence: TGTGCCAGTACCATGGACGGACTTAATGAAAAACTGTTTTTT. This encodes CASTMDGLNEKLFF.

The V gene is TRBV5-1, the J gene TRBJ2-3; 13 nucleotides align to TRBD2. CDR1 is SGHRS and CDR2 is YFSETQ in the germline V gene. J was trimmed by 4 bases and V by 0 bases; bases with no gene match: 2. The CDR3 is made up of 16 amino acids. The CDR3 loop is CASSLAGLAGSDTQYF. The CDR3 DNA follows: TGCGCCAGCAGCTTGGCGGGACTAGCGGGATCAGATACGCAGTATTTT.

For the CDR3, the DNA is TGTGCCAGCGCCGGAGGGAGGAAGGGGAAACTGTTTTTT. Its translation is CASAGGRKGKLFF. The V and J genes are TRBV27 and TRBJ1-4; possibly TRBD1 for D (5 bases). CDR1 is MNHEY and CDR2 is SMNVEV in the germline V gene (reference sequence). V dropped 8 bases and J dropped 11 bases, with 18 bases sitting between them. This CDR3 has 13 amino acids.

This chain links TRBV18 with TRBJ1-2, with D uncertain. V was cut by 3 bases and J by 5 bases, with 10 bases left in between. Germline lookup yields CDR1 KGHSH and CDR2 LQKENI. The CDR3 is 13 residues long. The CDR3 region has the DNA TGTGCCAGCTCACCTAGGACTGATTATGGCTACACCTTC. This encodes CASSPRTDYGYTF.

The chain is built from TRBV5-1 and TRBJ2-5; 7 positions agree with TRBD1. The better agreement between TRBJ2-7 and the DNA end casts doubt on the J call. The CDR3 consists of 15 residues. Germline V gives CDR1 SGHRS, CDR2 YFSETQ. CDR3 protein: CASSSGQEGLDEQYF. Here the CDR3 DNA reads TGCGCCAGCAGCTCCGGACAGGAAGGACTTGACGAGCAGTACTTC.

The CDR3 region is CASGNTREQYF. The DNA for the CDR3 is TGTGCCAGCGGCAATACCCGCGAGCAGTACTTC. The chain is built from TRBV28 and TRBJ2-7; D is uncertain. The V end was cut by 8 bases, the J end by 6 bases, with 11 bases between. The CDR3 runs to 11 residues. Germline values: CDR1 MDHEN, CDR2 SYDVKM.

The chain couples TRBV18 to TRBJ1-1, with D hard to call. Germline CDR1 reads KGHSH; CDR2 reads LQKENI. Trimming took off 3 bases at V and 3 bases at J, with 14 bases between the two ends. The CDR3 extends over 15 amino acids. This CDR3 reads CASSPTQESDTEAFF. The DNA for the CDR3 is TGTGCCAGCTCACCGACACAAGAATCGGACACTGAAGCTTTCTTT.

To note about this clone: Compared with germline, one end of the junction differs, possibly owing to a read error. This chain joins TRBV11-1 and TRBJ2-2; tentatively, D is TRBD1 or TRBD2 (5 bases each). Per the germline V gene, CDR1 is SGHAT and CDR2 is FQDESV (reference sequence). The CDR3 is 16 residues long. The CDR3 DNA reads as TGTGCCGGCAGCCCATCACGGGGCGCAGGGACCGGGGAGCTGTTTTTT. Amino acids: CAGSPSRGAGTGELFF.

Here the CDR3 DNA reads TGCGCCAGCAGCCGATTATATACGACTCGACAGGGGGTTTACGAGCAGTACTTC. Encoded protein: CASSRLYTTRQGVYEQYF. The rearrangement joins TRBV5-1 to TRBJ2-7; 9 positions agree with TRBD1. The trim removed 4 bases at V and 4 bases at J, leaving 18 bases unmatched. The CDR3 is 18 residues long. The germline V gene has CDR1 SGHRS and CDR2 YFSETQ.

The chain uses TRBV11-3 and TRBJ2-3; D perhaps matches TRBD2 (6 bases). This CDR3 has 15 amino acids. The V end lost 5 bases, the J end lost 2 bases, and 14 bases lay between the germline ends. Germline V gene data show CDR1 as SGHNT and CDR2 as YENEEA. The CDR3, as DNA: TGTGCCAGCAGCCCAAATGGACTAATCACAGATACGCAGTATTTT. Its translation is CASSPNGLITDTQYF.

CDR3 DNA sequence: TGTGCCAGTAGTGCCGCGCTAGCGGGAGGGTGGCAGTTCTTC. Translating it yields CASSAALAGGWQFF. This sequence joins TRBV19 and TRBJ2-1; 12 bases align to TRBD2. CDR1 is LNHDA and CDR2 is SQIVND in the germline V gene (reference sequence). After removal of 5 bases from V and 12 bases from J, the junction contained 8 bases not matched to a gene. This CDR3 spans 14 amino acids.

This rearrangement joins TRBV27 to TRBJ1-1, with D tentatively TRBD1 (5 bases). CDR1 is MNHEY and CDR2 is SMNVEV in the germline V gene (reference sequence). Deletions cut 6 bases from V and 4 bases from J, with 12 bases between. The CDR3 has 13 residues. The CDR3: CASRSAGSTEAFF. DNA for the CDR3: TGTGCCAGCAGGTCCGCAGGGTCCACTGAAGCTTTCTTT.

This chain uses TRBV5-4 with TRBJ2-7; D perhaps matches TRBD2 (6 bases). The CDR3 runs to 13 residues. Per germline, CDR1 SGHNT and CDR2 YYREEE (reference sequence). Between the trimmed V and J ends, which lost 7 bases and 3 bases, there was a span of 14 bases. CDR3 in amino acids: CASRAETSYEQYF. As DNA, the CDR3 is TGTGCCAGCCGGGCCGAGACTAGCTACGAGCAGTACTTC.

In regard to this clone: This specimen includes other DNA sequences encoding the same CDR3. The J gene is TRBJ2-1, the V gene TRBV7-2, with 10 bases matching TRBD2. There are 15 residues in the CDR3. Germline assignment: CDR1 SGHTA and CDR2 FQGNSA. V gave up 1 base and J gave up 8 bases; unmatched junction bases: 5. CDR3 nucleotides: TGTGCCAGCAGCTTAGGAACTAGCGGGATCGATGAGCAGTTCTTC. It codes for CASSLGTSGIDEQFF.

V is TRBV18 and J is TRBJ2-5; D is unresolved. V was pared by 0 bases and J by 1 base, with 6 bases between. CDR1 is KGHSH, CDR2 LQKENI, per germline. The CDR3 extends over 14 amino acids. CDR3: CASSPPGIQETQYF. The CDR3 DNA reads TGTGCCAGCTCACCACCAGGGATCCAAGAGACCCAGTACTTC.

The chain links TRBV10-2 to TRBJ2-7; no clear D gene. The CDR3 contains 10 residues. Germline V gene sequence: CDR1 WSHSY, CDR2 SAAADI. Trimming cost V 6 bases and J 3 bases, with 3 bases left between them. This chain's CDR3 is CASRNYEQYF. DNA of the CDR3: TGCGCCAGCAGGAACTACGAGCAGTACTTC.

This clone is a singleton in its sample. The rearrangement uses TRBV9 and TRBJ1-4; D possibly corresponds to TRBD1 (5 bases). Deletions cut 2 bases from V and 3 bases from J, with 11 bases between. The CDR3 extends over 15 amino acids. Per germline, CDR1 SGDLS and CDR2 YYNGEE. The DNA of the CDR3 is TGTGCCAGCAGCGTGAGGGGCCAGTCTAATGAAAAACTGTTTTTT. This translates into CASSVRGQSNEKLFF.

The V and J genes are TRBV4-2 and TRBJ2-5; 12 bases match TRBD2. The CDR3 has 17 amino acids. Per germline, CDR1 LGHNA and CDR2 YNFKEQ. The V gene end was trimmed by 3 bases and the J gene end by 4 bases; junction bases not matched to a gene: 9. The CDR3 reads CASSQWLAGGQVETQYF. CDR3 DNA sequence: TGTGCCAGCAGCCAGTGGCTAGCGGGAGGGCAGGTAGAGACCCAGTACTTC.

V and J are TRBV15 and TRBJ1-3; D not certain. The germline V and J ends were trimmed by 1 base and 0 bases, with 10 bases remaining between them. CDR3 size: 16 residues. Germline CDR1 reads LNHNV; CDR2 reads YYDKDF (reference sequence). Written as DNA, the CDR3 is TGTGCCACCAGCAGAGGGGCTAGCTTCTCTGGAAACACCATATATTTT. Its translation is CATSRGASFSGNTIYF.

This clone was found a few times. The J gene is TRBJ2-7, the V gene TRBV7-9; no definite D call. The V end lost 5 bases, the J end lost 0 bases, and 14 bases lay between the germline ends. Per the germline V gene, CDR1 is SEHNR and CDR2 is FQNEAQ (reference sequence). This CDR3 contains 15 residues. CDR3 nucleotide sequence: TGTGCCAGCAGCCCCTCCCGGCAGAGCTCCTACGAGCAGTACTTC. Its translation: CASSPSRQSSYEQYF.

This clone was picked up one time. This rearrangement joins TRBV7-9 to TRBJ2-1, with a tentative D call TRBD2 (6 bases). The CDR3 runs 16 residues. Trimming left V 5 bases short and J 3 bases short, with 17 bases between. Germline assignment: CDR1 SEHNR and CDR2 FQNEAQ (reference sequence). CDR3 residues: CASSPWGGADYNEQFF. The CDR3 nucleotides read TGTGCCAGCAGCCCGTGGGGCGGGGCCGACTACAATGAGCAGTTCTTC.

The V gene is TRBV7-9, the J gene TRBJ2-3; no clear D gene. CDR1 is SEHNR, CDR2 FQNEAQ, per germline (reference sequence). The CDR3 covers 13 residues. V was shortened by 4 bases and J by 6 bases, with 11 bases between the two germline ends. CDR3 sequence reads: CASSSSPADTQYF. The CDR3 DNA reads TGTGCCAGCAGCTCATCCCCAGCGGATACGCAGTATTTT.

This clone has only one observation. This chain connects TRBV11-2 to TRBJ1-2; 8 nucleotides line up with TRBD1. V shed 3 bases and J 4 bases; nucleotides not matched to a gene: 4. CDR3 length: 14 residues. From germline, CDR1 is SGHAT and CDR2 FQNNGV. The CDR3 nucleotides read TGTGCCAGCAGCTTCGGGGACAGGCTCTATGGCTACACCTTC. Its protein product is CASSFGDRLYGYTF. The entire variable domain, with the rest obtained from reference TRBV11-2 and TRBJ1-2, is as follows: EAGVAQSPRYKIIEKRQSVAFWCNPISGHATLYWYQQILGQGPKLLIQFQNNGVVDDSQLPKDRFSAERLKGVDSTLKIQPAKLEDSAVYLCASSFGDRLYGYTFGSGTRLTVV.

The V and J genes are TRBV12-2 and TRBJ2-1; the table's D call, TRBD2, has no DNA check behind it. TRBV12-2 is a known pseudogene. The length of the CDR3 is 16 residues. The CDR3, as DNA: TGTGCAAGTCGGGCGAGACTAGCGGAGTACTACAATGAGCAGTTCTTC. Translation gives CASRARLAEYYNEQFF.